This entry describes one T cell receptor (beta chain). This specimen belongs to a study of blood T cell repertoires in COVID-19. Study details: Specimens from acute and convalescent COVID-19 originated in the United States, Italy and Spain. PBMCs, B-cell-depleted T cells, or T cells were the source of the cDNA or gDNA that made up the material.

Sequencing used immunoSEQ multiplex PCR; TCRdb keeps in-frame clones, though not all of them. The data show around 200,000 clones, around four fifths seen once. Germline CDR1 and CDR2: SEHNR and FQNEAQ (reference sequence). The CDR3 totals 16 residues. V was pared by 5 bases and J by 3 bases, with 12 bases of the junction left unmatched. The V call is TRBV7-9, the J call TRBJ2-7; 8 nucleotides align to TRBD1. The TCR was taken from a woman between 50 and 59 years old with acute or convalescent COVID-19. Sequencing was carried out using peripheral blood. The CDR3 is CASSQRGQGQIYEQYF. As DNA, the CDR3 is TGTGCCAGCAGCCAAAGAGGACAGGGTCAAATCTACGAGCAGTACTTC.